A selection of T cell receptor beta chains follows, all from one sample in a study of response to subunit inactivated influenza vaccine. Using its own MiXCR run on the RT-PCR reads, TCRdb lists one record per CDR3 protein. The table shows 750,000 to 850,000 distinct CDR3 sequences, with under 20% occurring only once. Material: PBMCs from blood, obtained 4 to 6 days after vaccination. The origin of the receptors is a man aged 50 to 60 who received an inactivated influenza vaccine. CDR3s include the opening cysteine and the closing phenylalanine or tryptophan. Fields, in order: D gene, J gene, clone size, V gene, CDR3 protein, CDR3 DNA. A D gene is named only where the DNA matches it firmly. Part of the rows lack a size; the others show once, few, many or a class for expanded clones.

>NA|TRBJ1-1|many|TRBV5-1
CASSLESNTEAFF
TGCGCCAGCAGCTTGGAGTCGAACACTGAAGCTTTCTTT
>NA|TRBJ1-2|few|TRBV7-9
CASSPRFGYTF
TGTGCCAGCAGCCCCCGGTTCGGCTACACCTTC
>NA|TRBJ2-7|NA|TRBV6-5
CASSYSTAGTKEQYF
TGTGCCAGCAGTTACTCTACCGCCGGGACAAAGGAACAGTACTTC
>NA|TRBJ2-3|many|TRBV20-1
CSAQSGTTLTDTQYF
TGCAGTGCTCAATCCGGGACAACCCTCACAGATACGCAGTATTTT
>NA|TRBJ1-2|many|TRBV9
CASSVDTERRYGYTF
TGTGCCAGCAGCGTAGATACGGAAAGGCGATATGGCTACACCTTC
>TRBD2|TRBJ2-3|NA|TRBV14
CASSQDRGLAGTDTQYF
TGTGCCAGCAGCCAAGATCGCGGCCTAGCGGGAACAGATACGCAGTATTTT
>NA|TRBJ2-1|few|TRBV4-3
CASSPYRNGEQFF
TGCGCCAGCAGCCCCTACCGTAACGGTGAGCAGTTCTTC
>NA|TRBJ2-1|NA|TRBV11-2
CASSLKRKSSYNEQFF
TGTGCCAGCAGCCTAAAGCGGAAGAGCTCCTACAATGAGCAGTTCTTC
>TRBD1|TRBJ2-7|NA|TRBV20-1
CSAMRQGSEQYF
TGCAGTGCCATGCGACAGGGGAGCGAGCAGTACTTC
>NA|TRBJ2-3|NA|TRBV7-3
CASRPDSGSSDTQYF
TGTGCCAGCAGGCCGGATTCAGGGTCCTCAGATACGCAGTATTTT
>TRBD1|TRBJ2-3|NA|TRBV10-1
CASSESGQGARDTQYF
TGCGCCAGCAGTGAGTCTGGACAGGGGGCACGAGATACGCAGTATTTT
>TRBD2|TRBJ2-1|few|TRBV18
CASSPSVAGGPGEQFF
TGTGCCAGCTCACCGTCCGTGGCGGGAGGGCCTGGTGAGCAGTTCTTC
>NA|TRBJ2-2|few|TRBV14
CASSRLKNTGELFF
TGTGCCAGCTCCCGGTTGAAGAACACCGGGGAGCTGTTTTTT
>TRBD2|TRBJ2-7|few|TRBV7-2
CASSLGSASGRQYEQYF
TGTGCCAGCAGCTTAGGTAGCGCTAGCGGGAGGCAGTACGAGCAGTACTTC
>TRBD1|TRBJ1-2|NA|TRBV29-1
CSVEGQGDTF
TGCAGCGTTGAGGGACAGGGGGACACCTTC
>NA|TRBJ2-5|few|TRBV29-1
CSVEVSTRAPRETQYF
TGCAGCGTTGAAGTGTCAACCAGGGCTCCAAGGGAGACCCAGTACTTC
>TRBD2|TRBJ2-1|few|TRBV11-2
CASSFPLAGATYNEQFF
TGTGCCAGCAGCTTCCCTCTAGCGGGGGCAACCTACAATGAGCAGTTCTTC
>TRBD2|TRBJ2-5|NA|TRBV20-1
CSAREFASGAQETQYF
TGCAGTGCTAGAGAATTCGCTAGCGGGGCACAAGAGACCCAGTACTTC
>NA|TRBJ2-7|NA|TRBV11-2
CASSLVFQHEQYF
TGTGCCAGCAGCTTAGTATTCCAGCACGAGCAGTACTTC
>NA|TRBJ2-1|NA|TRBV7-3
CASSSWGTGPYNEQFF
TGTGCCAGCAGCTCCTGGGGCACGGGGCCCTACAATGAGCAGTTCTTC
>NA|TRBJ1-2|NA|TRBV6-5
CASSYSIQAGIIGYTF
TGTGCCAGCAGTTACTCGATTCAGGCAGGGATAATCGGCTACACCTTC
>NA|TRBJ1-2|many|TRBV4-3
CASSLQRGANYGYTF
TGCGCCAGCAGCCTCCAAAGGGGGGCTAACTATGGCTACACCTTC
>NA|TRBJ1-1|once|TRBV29-1
CSVEGGEPEAFF
TGCAGCGTTGAGGGGGGGGAACCGGAAGCTTTCTTT
>NA|TRBJ2-7|NA|TRBV7-9
CASSLGLFRDEYEQYF
TGTGCCAGCAGCTTAGGGCTTTTCAGGGACGAATACGAGCAGTACTTC
>NA|TRBJ2-5|NA|TRBV7-9
CASSLLFGVGETRYF
TGTGCCAGCAGCTTATTGTTCGGGGTCGGGGAGACCCGGTACTTC
>TRBD2|TRBJ2-1|many|TRBV12-3/TRBV12-4
CASSGGYNEQFF
TGTGCCAGCAGCGGGGGGTACAATGAGCAGTTCTTC
>NA|TRBJ1-3|NA|TRBV7-9
CASSFSGRWSSGNTIYF
TGTGCCAGCAGCTTCTCTGGACGGTGGAGCTCTGGAAACACCATATATTTT
>TRBD1|TRBJ2-5|many|TRBV20-1
CSAQIPGQGSETQYF
TGCAGTGCGCAAATACCGGGACAGGGGTCCGAGACCCAGTACTTC
>TRBD2|TRBJ2-3|few|TRBV4-2
CASSQDPGTSGGRADTQYF
TGTGCCAGCAGCCAAGATCCCGGGACTAGCGGGGGAAGGGCAGATACGCAGTATTTT
>TRBD1|TRBJ2-3|few|TRBV7-3
CASSPQGYTDTQYF
TGTGCCAGCAGCCCACAGGGGTACACAGATACGCAGTATTTT
>NA|TRBJ1-4|few|TRBV18
CASSPRGRGEKLFF
TGTGCCAGCTCACCCAGGGGAAGGGGCGAAAAACTGTTTTTT
>TRBD2|TRBJ2-7|NA|TRBV5-5
CASSKGLAGNTYEQYF
TGTGCCAGCAGCAAAGGACTAGCGGGAAACACCTACGAGCAGTACTTC
>NA|TRBJ1-3|NA|TRBV9
CASSVGDTYGNTIYF
TGTGCCAGCAGCGTAGGGGACACGTATGGAAACACCATATATTTT
>NA|TRBJ2-7|NA|TRBV28
CASTGTGPAYEQYF
TGTGCCAGCACCGGTACAGGGCCCGCCTACGAGCAGTACTTC
>TRBD2|TRBJ2-1|few|TRBV29-1
CSDTLAGLYNEQFF
TGCAGCGACACACTAGCGGGGCTCTACAATGAGCAGTTCTTC
>TRBD1|TRBJ2-5|NA|TRBV29-1
CSVETGTAGETQYF
TGCAGCGTTGAAACCGGGACAGCAGGAGAGACCCAGTACTTC
>NA|TRBJ2-5|NA|TRBV27
CASSQQGLETQYF
TGTGCCAGCAGTCAACAGGGTTTAGAGACCCAGTACTTC
>TRBD2|TRBJ2-3|NA|TRBV3-1
CASSQAFLAGQGTDTQYF
TGTGCCAGCAGCCAAGCTTTCCTAGCGGGGCAAGGCACAGATACGCAGTATTTT
>TRBD1|TRBJ1-1|NA|TRBV4-3
CASSHDRATEAFF
TGCGCCAGCAGCCATGACAGGGCCACTGAAGCTTTCTTT
>NA|TRBJ2-3|NA|TRBV5-1
CASSLVGGEVDTQYF
TGCGCCAGCAGCTTGGTCGGGGGAGAAGTAGATACGCAGTATTTT
>TRBD1|TRBJ2-7|few|TRBV5-6
CASSTTGRHYEQYF
TGTGCCAGCAGCACGACAGGGCGCCACTACGAGCAGTACTTC
>TRBD1|TRBJ1-2|few|TRBV6-1
CASSDWATGTGGLFYGYTF
TGTGCCAGCAGTGATTGGGCGACCGGGACAGGAGGCTTATTCTATGGCTACACCTTC
>NA|TRBJ1-2|once|TRBV28
CASSNWDGRRSYTF
TGTGCCAGCAGTAACTGGGACGGCCGGCGGAGCTACACCTTC
>NA|TRBJ2-3|NA|TRBV7-3
CASSLLGSQDTQYF
TGTGCCAGCAGCTTACTGGGGTCCCAAGATACGCAGTATTTT
>TRBD2|TRBJ2-3|few|TRBV6-5
CASSSLGLAGVGDTQYF
TGTGCCAGCAGTTCGCTAGGACTAGCGGGAGTAGGGGATACGCAGTATTTT
>NA|TRBJ1-2|few|TRBV7-2
CASSGGLGPWSGYTF
TGTGCCAGCAGCGGGGGACTCGGGCCTTGGAGTGGCTACACCTTC
>NA|TRBJ1-1|few|TRBV24-1
CATRGDGHMNTEAFF
TGTGCCACTAGAGGGGACGGACACATGAACACTGAAGCTTTCTTT
>NA|TRBJ2-3|NA|TRBV20-1
CSAREGQDTQYF
TGCAGTGCTAGAGAGGGGCAGGATACGCAGTATTTT
>NA|TRBJ1-6|once|TRBV7-2
CASSLNGPYIHF
TGTGCCAGCAGCTTAAATGGGCCATATATCCACTTT
>NA|TRBJ2-2|NA|TRBV20-1
CSARDLLGTLNTGELFF
TGCAGTGCTAGAGATCTCTTAGGGACACTGAACACCGGGGAGCTGTTTTTT
>NA|TRBJ1-3|few|TRBV2
CASSEQGRRNTIYF
TGTGCCAGCAGTGAACAGGGGAGGCGAAACACCATATATTTT
>NA|TRBJ1-1|few|TRBV7-6
CASSLSPAGEHTEAFF
TGTGCCAGCAGCTTAAGTCCTGCGGGGGAGCACACTGAAGCTTTCTTT
>NA|TRBJ1-1|NA|TRBV6-1
CASTTFWGTEAFF
TGTGCCAGCACCACCTTTTGGGGCACTGAAGCTTTCTTT
>TRBD2|TRBJ2-7|NA|TRBV28
CASSNPPGLAGVVGSYEQYF
TGTGCCAGCAGCAATCCTCCGGGACTAGCGGGAGTCGTAGGGTCCTACGAGCAGTACTTC
>NA|TRBJ1-6|few|TRBV28
CASSFEKPLHF
TGTGCCAGCAGTTTTGAAAAACCCCTCCACTTT